The T cell receptor (beta chain) described here comes from a study of cytomegalovirus exposure and HLA in healthy donors. The study ran its PCR with 60 Vbeta and 13 Jbeta primers. Method: immunoSEQ multiplex PCR; TCRdb's copy keeps in-frame clones and lacks some. This sample has roughly 150,000 clones, with approximately 71% found just once. Trimming cost V 1 base and J 2 bases, with 11 bases left between them. The CDR3 runs to 15 residues. CDR1 and CDR2 (germline): MNHEY, SVGAGI. The receptor was derived from a woman aged 18-29 years in good health and CMV-seropositive. This chain joins TRBV6-5 and TRBJ2-5; no firm D call. Material: PBMCs. CDR3: CASSYFLEQQETQYF. CDR3 DNA: TGTGCCAGCAGTTACTTCCTGGAACAGCAAGAGACCCAGTACTTC.